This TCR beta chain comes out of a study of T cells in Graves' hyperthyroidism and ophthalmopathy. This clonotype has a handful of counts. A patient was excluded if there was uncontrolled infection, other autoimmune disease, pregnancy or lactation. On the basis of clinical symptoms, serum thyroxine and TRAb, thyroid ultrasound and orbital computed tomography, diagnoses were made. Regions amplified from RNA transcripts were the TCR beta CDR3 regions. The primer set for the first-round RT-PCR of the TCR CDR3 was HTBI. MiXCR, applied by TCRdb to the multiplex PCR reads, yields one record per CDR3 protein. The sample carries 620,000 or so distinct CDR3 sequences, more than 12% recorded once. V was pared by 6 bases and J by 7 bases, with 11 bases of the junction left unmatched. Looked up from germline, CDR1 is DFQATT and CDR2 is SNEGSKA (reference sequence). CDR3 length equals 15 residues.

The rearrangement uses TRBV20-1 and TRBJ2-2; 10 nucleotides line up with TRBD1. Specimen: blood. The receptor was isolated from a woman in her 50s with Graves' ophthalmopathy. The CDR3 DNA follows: TGCAGTGCCAAAGCCGGGACAGGGGTTCTCGGGGAGCTGTTTTTT. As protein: CSAKAGTGVLGELFF.